The 29 T cell receptor beta chains presented below share a single source sample, sequenced in a study of beta chain features in type 1 diabetes. cDNA synthesis used the whole RNA isolate, giving expressed TCRB sequences. Clones were read by immunoSEQ multiplex PCR, and TCRdb kept only the in-frame ones, dropping some. The table has around 250,000 clones, 24% seen once. Study results and caveats: Among patients with Type 1 diabetes, TCRB CDR3s were moderately but significantly shorter in every one of the four CD4+ subsets.

For these TCRs, the target antigens are not known. Specimen: naive CD4+ T cells from blood. The receptors stem from a woman younger than 45 with type 1 diabetes.

The genes are TRBV7-9 and TRBJ2-2; 7 bases fit TRBD1. V shed 8 bases and J 2 bases; nucleotides not matched to a gene: 5. The CDR3 is 14 amino acids. Germline CDR1 reads SEHNR; CDR2 reads FQNEAQ (reference sequence). In DNA form, the CDR3 reads TGTGCCAGCTTGAGACAGGGTAACACCGGGGAGCTGTTTTTT. It translates to CASLRQGNTGELFF.

The CDR3 region is CASSSLQGRSYEQYF. As DNA, the CDR3 is TGCGCCAGCAGCTCGCTCCAGGGGCGGTCCTACGAGCAGTACTTC. This chain joins TRBV5-1 and TRBJ2-7; TRBD1 might be the D (6 bases). The V and J ends lost 3 bases and 1 base respectively, with 14 bases between them. CDR1 is SGHRS and CDR2 is YFSETQ in the germline V gene. This CDR3 is built from 15 residues.

This clone has only a few counts. The chain couples TRBV4-1 to TRBJ2-3; unclear D gene. CDR1 is MGHRA, CDR2 YSYEKL, per germline. Trimming took 1 base from V and 1 from J, leaving 12 bases between them. The CDR3 is made up of 16 amino acids. CDR3 amino acids: CASSQGAQQRTDTQYF. The CDR3 DNA reads as TGCGCCAGCAGCCAAGGGGCACAGCAACGCACAGATACGCAGTATTTT.

In its sample, this clone was seen a few times. The chain couples TRBV10-3 to TRBJ2-7; D possibly corresponds to TRBD2 (5 bases). The germline gives CDR1 ENHRY, CDR2 SYGVKD. The CDR3 sequence is 13 residues long. With 4 bases removed from V and 5 bases from J, the gap between germline ends came to 12 bases. The CDR3 DNA reads TGTGCCATCAGTGTTTCGGGATTCAACGAGCAGTACTTC. Amino acid sequence: CAISVSGFNEQYF.

This clone occurred a few times. The chain has TRBV4-1 and TRBJ2-5; D call uncertain. Germline values: CDR1 MGHRA, CDR2 YSYEKL. The V and J ends lost 0 bases and 2 bases respectively, with 10 bases between them. The CDR3 length is 15 residues. The CDR3 coding sequence is TGCGCCAGCAGCCAAGATCGAGGATCTCAAGAGACCCAGTACTTC. Residues: CASSQDRGSQETQYF.

The genes are TRBV6-5 and TRBJ2-1; D possibly corresponds to TRBD2 (6 bases). The CDR3 sequence is 13 residues long. V lost 6 bases, J lost 10 bases, and 16 bases lay in between. In germline, CDR1 is MNHEY, CDR2 SVGAGI. The CDR3 protein is CASRTDGGTEQFF. The CDR3 nucleotides read TGTGCCAGCAGGACCGACGGCGGGACCGAGCAGTTCTTC.

CDR3 DNA sequence: TGTGCCAGCAGCGTAGTCCCGACTACAGGGGAAGGCTACACCTTC. Translation: CASSVVPTTGEGYTF. This chain joins TRBV9 and TRBJ1-2, with 7 bases lining up with TRBD1. Germline lookup yields CDR1 SGDLS and CDR2 YYNGEE. There are 15 residues in the CDR3. V dropped 0 bases and J dropped 8; count of bases not matched to a gene: 10.

In its sample, this clone was seen a few times. The rearrangement uses TRBV29-1 and TRBJ2-3; 8 bases fit TRBD2. CDR1 and CDR2 from the germline V gene are SQVTM and ANQGSEA. The CDR3 contains 12 residues. Trimming at V came to 7 bases and at J to 4 bases, leaving 4 bases not matched to a gene. The CDR3 protein is CSAAGASDTQYF. CDR3 coding DNA: TGCAGCGCAGCGGGAGCTTCAGATACGCAGTATTTT.

This clone appeared a few times. The rearrangement links TRBV5-1 to TRBJ2-1; no definite D call. The CDR3 has 13 amino acids. V dropped 5 bases and J dropped 3 bases, with 9 bases sitting between them. In germline, CDR1 is SGHRS, CDR2 YFSETQ. The CDR3 DNA is TGCGCCAGCAGATCAGGCGACTACAATGAGCAGTTCTTC. This codes for CASRSGDYNEQFF.

The CDR3 region has the DNA TGTGCTAGCGGTTTAGGACAGCCCCAGGGGACCCAGTACTTC. Protein sequence: CASGLGQPQGTQYF. V gene TRBV7-7 combines with J gene TRBJ2-5; tentatively, D is TRBD1 or TRBD2 (6 bases each). Germline V gives CDR1 SSHAT, CDR2 FNYEAQ (reference sequence). CDR3 length equals 14 residues. Supplemented by reference TRBV7-7 and TRBJ2-5, the full variable domain reads GAGVSQSPRYKVTKRGQDVTLRCDPISSHATLYWYQQALGQGPEFLTYFNYEAQPDKSGLPSDRFSAERPEGSISTLTIQRTEQRDSAMYRCASGLGQPQGTQYFGPGTRLLVL.

This chain uses TRBV10-3 with TRBJ1-2, with 7 bases identical to TRBD1. CDR3 size: 12 residues. From germline, CDR1 is ENHRY and CDR2 SYGVKD. The trim removed 10 bases at V and 14 bases at J, leaving 16 bases unmatched. The CDR3 reads CATDGTAARKTF. The CDR3 coding sequence is TGTGCCACCGACGGGACAGCGGCAAGGAAGACCTTC.

This clone was counted only a few times. The chain employs TRBV2 and TRBJ2-3, with D perhaps TRBD2 (5 bases). This CDR3 contains 12 residues. Germline V gene data show CDR1 as SNHLY and CDR2 as FYNNEI. The V end lost 5 bases, the J end lost 4 bases, and 7 bases lay between the germline ends. Here the CDR3 reads CASSPLADTQYF. The CDR3 DNA reads TGTGCCAGCAGTCCACTAGCAGATACGCAGTATTTT.

This clone was found a few times. It is unclear where the CDR3 begins or ends on the DNA, so no DNA is shown, and the CDR3 is as TCRdb lists it. The chain is built from TRBV1 and TRBJ2-5; TRBD2 is the table's D call, not checked against the DNA. TRBV1 is a known pseudogene. The CDR3 length is 14 residues, termini included. The CDR3 protein is CTSSYDCFQETQYF.

This clone turned up a few times. This rearrangement joins TRBV29-1 to TRBJ1-2, with TRBD1 matching 7 bases. CDR1 and CDR2 (germline): SQVTM, ANQGSEA. CDR3 length: 15 amino acids. V shed 1 base, J shed 6 bases, and the junction held 11 bases outside the gene matches. The CDR3: CSVEGASTGKDGYTF. Written as DNA, the CDR3 is TGCAGCGTTGAAGGGGCGTCGACAGGGAAGGATGGCTACACCTTC. Combining the CDR3 with reference TRBV29-1 and TRBJ1-2 gives the whole variable domain SAVISQKPSRDICQRGTSLTIQCQVDSQVTMMFWYRQQPGQSLTLIATANQGSEATYESGFVIDKFPISRPNLTFSTLTVSNMSPEDSSIYLCSVEGASTGKDGYTFGSGTRLTVV.

There are a few counts of this clone. As DNA, the CDR3 is TGTGCCAGTAGGACAGGAACCAGCCTAGCCTATGGCTACACCTTC. Residues: CASRTGTSLAYGYTF. This chain uses TRBV19 with TRBJ1-2; tentatively, D is TRBD1 (6 bases). The CDR3 contains 15 residues. V shed 6 bases and J shed 4 bases, with 18 bases lying between them. Germline V gives CDR1 LNHDA, CDR2 SQIVND (reference sequence).

The chain links TRBV15 to TRBJ2-5; 11 bases are a match to TRBD2. The germline CDR1 and CDR2 sequences are LNHNV and YYDKDF (reference sequence). The CDR3 extends over 18 amino acids. V lost 1 base and J lost 2; bases outside the gene matches: 9. The DNA of the CDR3 is TGTGCCACCAGCAGAGTCGGTTGGACTAGCGGGTCACAAGAGACCCAGTACTTC. This encodes CATSRVGWTSGSQETQYF.

The chain has TRBV29-1 and TRBJ2-7, with 7 bases fitting TRBD2. CDR1 is SQVTM, CDR2 ANQGSEA, per germline. The V segment lost 5 bases and the J segment 3 bases; nucleotides outside the gene matches: 13. CDR3 length: 15 residues. The CDR3 protein is CSVKGLAERNYEQYF. The CDR3 bases are TGCAGCGTTAAAGGCCTAGCGGAGCGAAACTACGAGCAGTACTTC.

The CDR3 here is CASRTVNYGYTF. The CDR3 coding sequence is TGTGCCAGCCGAACTGTTAACTATGGCTACACCTTC. The genes are TRBV2 and TRBJ1-2, with D unclear. The germline V gene has CDR1 SNHLY and CDR2 FYNNEI. There are 12 residues in the CDR3. Deletions cut 8 bases from V and 1 base from J, with 8 bases between. Looking up the rest from reference TRBV2 and TRBJ1-2 gives the full variable domain: EPEVTQTPSHQVTQMGQEVILRCVPISNHLYFYWYRQILGQKVEFLVSFYNNEISEKSEIFDDQFSVERPDGSNFTLKIRSTKLEDSAMYFCASRTVNYGYTFGSGTRLTVV.

V usage is TRBV5-1 and J usage is TRBJ2-1; TRBD2 might be the D (6 bases). Germline CDR1 is SGHRS and CDR2 is YFSETQ. Deletions cut 2 bases from V and 5 bases from J, with 14 bases between. This CDR3 contains 15 residues. The CDR3 is CASSLGGETNNEQFF. For the CDR3, the DNA is TGCGCCAGCAGCTTAGGAGGGGAGACTAACAATGAGCAGTTCTTC.

This clone was counted a few times. This chain joins TRBV5-1 and TRBJ2-7; D gene ambiguous. The CDR3 is 13 amino acids. Germline CDR1 and CDR2: SGHRS and YFSETQ. V shed 0 bases and J shed 6 bases, with 10 bases lying between them. The CDR3 here is CASSLGLAGEQYF. CDR3 nucleotide sequence: TGCGCCAGCAGCTTGGGGTTAGCTGGCGAGCAGTACTTC.

This clone was counted between two and nine times. This rearrangement joins TRBV7-3 to TRBJ2-5, with TRBD1 matching over 9 bases. Germline V gives CDR1 SGHTA, CDR2 FQGTGA. J was trimmed by 1 base and V by 4 bases; bases with no gene match: 4. The CDR3 has 15 amino acids. The CDR3 DNA reads as TGTGCCAGCAGCTCGGGACAGGGATCCCAAGAGACCCAGTACTTC. It translates to CASSSGQGSQETQYF.

The chain has TRBV29-1 and TRBJ2-7; tentative D call: TRBD1 (6 bases). Trimming removed 5 bases from V and 5 bases from J, with 22 bases in between. Looked up from germline, CDR1 is SQVTM and CDR2 is ANQGSEA. The CDR3 extends over 15 amino acids. CDR3 bases: TGCAGCGTTCCCCCCAAGGGGGACAATCCCCACGAGCAGTACTTC. As protein: CSVPPKGDNPHEQYF.

The CDR3 DNA reads as TGTGCCTGGATTCCCGGGACAGGTGGGGGCTACACCTTC. Translated, it gives CAWIPGTGGGYTF. The gene calls are TRBV30 and TRBJ1-2; 8 bases match TRBD1. Losses at the gene ends were 4 bases for V and 8 bases for J; bases not matched to a gene: 9. The CDR3 covers 13 residues. In germline, CDR1 is GTSNPN, CDR2 SVGIG (reference sequence).

The rearrangement uses TRBV7-9 and TRBJ2-2, with TRBD1 as a possible D gene (6 bases). Trimming removed 8 bases from V and 3 bases from J, with 10 bases in between. The CDR3 spans 13 residues. CDR1 is SEHNR and CDR2 is FQNEAQ in the germline V gene (reference sequence). CDR3 sequence: CASGRTDTGELFF. The CDR3 DNA reads TGTGCCAGCGGCCGGACAGACACCGGGGAGCTGTTTTTT.

This clone came up a few times. This chain joins TRBV29-1 and TRBJ1-2; D uncertain. The CDR3 loop spans 15 amino acids. Germline V CDR1 and CDR2: SQVTM, ANQGSEA. Trimming removed 4 bases from V and 7 bases from J, with 22 bases in between. The CDR3 region has the DNA TGCAGCGTTGCCCTGCAGCTTGAAAAGGCGGGTGGCTACACCTTC. This gives the protein CSVALQLEKAGGYTF. The whole variable domain, filled in from reference TRBV29-1 and TRBJ1-2, reads SAVISQKPSRDICQRGTSLTIQCQVDSQVTMMFWYRQQPGQSLTLIATANQGSEATYESGFVIDKFPISRPNLTFSTLTVSNMSPEDSSIYLCSVALQLEKAGGYTFGSGTRLTVV.

The chain uses TRBV27 and TRBJ2-3; D is possibly TRBD1 (5 bases). The CDR3 loop spans 15 amino acids. CDR1 is MNHEY, CDR2 SMNVEV, per germline (reference sequence). Trimming stripped 9 bases from V and 0 bases from J, with 16 bases between. As DNA, the CDR3 is TGTGCCAGTTATATCAACCCAGGGAGCACAGATACGCAGTATTTT. It is translated as CASYINPGSTDTQYF.

The rearrangement joins TRBV27 to TRBJ2-3, with 7 bases aligning to TRBD2. The CDR3 runs 15 residues. Germline V gives CDR1 MNHEY, CDR2 SMNVEV (reference sequence). With V trimmed by 5 bases and J by 0 bases, 5 bases remained unmatched. CDR3 in DNA: TGTGCCAGCAGTCAGGGACTACTGAGCACAGATACGCAGTATTTT. Its protein product is CASSQGLLSTDTQYF.

The chain employs TRBV11-2 and TRBJ2-6; D is perhaps TRBD1 (5 bases). CDR1 is SGHAT and CDR2 is FQNNGV in the germline V gene. V was shortened by 8 bases and J by 1 base, with 9 bases between the two germline ends. This CDR3 comprises 14 residues. CDR3 residues: CASGSGSGANVLTF. The DNA of the CDR3 is TGTGCCAGCGGATCAGGGTCTGGGGCCAACGTCCTGACTTTC.

This clone was picked up a small number of times. The rearrangement uses TRBV4-1 and TRBJ2-5, with 10 bases lining up with TRBD2. The CDR3 loop spans 16 amino acids. Trimming removed 3 bases from V and 4 bases from J; junction bases left unmatched: 8. Germline lookup yields CDR1 MGHRA and CDR2 YSYEKL. The CDR3 bases are TGCGCCAGCAGCCAGTGGGGGGCTAGCGGGGGAGAGACCCAGTACTTC. Residues: CASSQWGASGGETQYF.